This is a list of T cell receptor beta chains from one sample in a study of cytomegalovirus exposure and HLA in healthy donors. Clones were read by immunoSEQ multiplex PCR, and TCRdb kept only the in-frame ones, dropping some. The sample contains approximately 150,000 clones, about 79% of which appear only once. The material sequenced was PBMCs. The receptors come from a woman in her thirties in good health and CMV-seronegative. Each CDR3 is given with its conserved first and last residue. D genes are given only for firm matches. Size is stated for part of the rows, as once, few or many counts, or as a class when the clone is expanded.

CDR3: CASSAEQGVSSYEQYF
DNA: TGTGCCAGCAGCGCCGAACAGGGGGTTAGCTCCTACGAGCAGTACTTC
size: NA
D: TRBD1
V: TRBV9
J: TRBJ2-7

CDR3: CASSAGEGTEAFF
DNA: TGTGCCAGCAGTGCTGGGGAGGGCACTGAAGCTTTCTTT
size: NA
D: NA
V: TRBV2
J: TRBJ1-1

CDR3: CASGAPQGWAEAFF
DNA: TGTGCCAGCGGCGCCCCACAGGGTTGGGCTGAAGCTTTCTTT
size: NA
D: NA
V: TRBV6-6
J: TRBJ1-1

CDR3: CASSRDKGWVNTEAFF
DNA: TGCGCCAGCAGCCGGGACAAGGGTTGGGTGAACACTGAAGCTTTCTTT
size: NA
D: NA
V: TRBV4-1
J: TRBJ1-1

CDR3: CATSRDGGGFQPQHF
DNA: TGTGCCACCAGCAGAGACGGGGGGGGCTTTCAGCCCCAGCATTTT
size: NA
D: NA
V: TRBV15
J: TRBJ1-5

CDR3: CAWSGATSTDTQYF
DNA: TGTGCCTGGAGCGGAGCAACCTCCACAGATACGCAGTATTTT
size: NA
D: NA
V: TRBV30
J: TRBJ2-3

CDR3: CSVADRTNTEAFF
DNA: TGCAGCGTTGCCGACAGGACGAACACTGAAGCTTTCTTT
size: NA
D: NA
V: TRBV29-1
J: TRBJ1-1

CDR3: CASSLSPLPGELFF
DNA: TGTGCCAGCAGTTTATCCCCCCTTCCCGGGGAGCTGTTTTTT
size: NA
D: NA
V: TRBV27
J: TRBJ2-2

CDR3: CASSFGTVNTEAFF
DNA: TGTGCCAGCAGCTTCGGGACAGTAAACACTGAAGCTTTCTTT
size: NA
D: TRBD1
V: TRBV5-6
J: TRBJ1-1

CDR3: CASSLGTSGGADTQYF
DNA: TGTGCCAGCAGCTTGGGGACTAGCGGGGGGGCAGATACGCAGTATTTT
size: NA
D: TRBD2
V: TRBV11-3
J: TRBJ2-3

CDR3: CASSRQGVYEQYF
DNA: TGTGCCAGCAGTCGACAGGGGGTATACGAGCAGTACTTC
size: NA
D: TRBD1
V: TRBV6-1
J: TRBJ2-7

CDR3: CAISEAVQVLHEQFF
DNA: TGTGCCATCAGTGAAGCCGTACAGGTGCTCCATGAGCAGTTCTTC
size: NA
D: NA
V: TRBV10-3
J: TRBJ2-1

CDR3: CASSLGGTSGVNTGELFF
DNA: TGTGCCAGCAGCTTAGGTGGGACTAGCGGGGTGAACACCGGGGAGCTGTTTTTT
size: NA
D: TRBD2
V: TRBV11-2
J: TRBJ2-2

CDR3: CASSIDSGGNTEAFF
DNA: TGTGCCAGTAGTATAGATAGTGGTGGGAACACTGAAGCTTTCTTT
size: NA
D: NA
V: TRBV19
J: TRBJ1-1

CDR3: CAWSVWTVAYEQYF
DNA: TGTGCCTGGAGTGTATGGACAGTTGCCTACGAGCAGTACTTC
size: NA
D: NA
V: TRBV30
J: TRBJ2-7

CDR3: CASSQDRFGVVNTEAFF
DNA: TGTGCCAGCAGCCAAGATCGGTTCGGGGTCGTAAACACTGAAGCTTTCTTT
size: NA
D: NA
V: TRBV14
J: TRBJ1-1

CDR3: CASQGAGEYTEAFF
DNA: TGTGCCAGTCAGGGGGCCGGTGAGTACACTGAAGCTTTCTTT
size: few
D: TRBD1
V: TRBV2
J: TRBJ1-1

CDR3: CASSEWDRGLGETQYF
DNA: TGTGCCAGCAGCGAATGGGACAGGGGGCTTGGAGAGACCCAGTACTTC
size: NA
D: TRBD1
V: TRBV9
J: TRBJ2-5

CDR3: CASSQDDRENGYTF
DNA: TGTGCCAGCAGCCAAGACGACAGGGAGAATGGCTACACCTTC
size: NA
D: TRBD1
V: TRBV4-2
J: TRBJ1-2